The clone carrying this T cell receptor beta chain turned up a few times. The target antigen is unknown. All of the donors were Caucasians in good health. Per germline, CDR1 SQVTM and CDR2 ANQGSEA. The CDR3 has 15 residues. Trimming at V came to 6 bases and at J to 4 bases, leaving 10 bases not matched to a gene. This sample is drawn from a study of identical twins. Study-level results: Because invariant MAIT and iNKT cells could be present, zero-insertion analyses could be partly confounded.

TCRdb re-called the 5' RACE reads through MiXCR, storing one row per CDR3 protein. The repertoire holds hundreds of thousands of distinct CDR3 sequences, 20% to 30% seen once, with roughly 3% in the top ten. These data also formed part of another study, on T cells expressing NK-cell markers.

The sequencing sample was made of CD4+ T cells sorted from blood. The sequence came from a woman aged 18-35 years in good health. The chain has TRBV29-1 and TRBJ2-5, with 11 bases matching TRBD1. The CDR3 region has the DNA TGCAGCGTGGGTGGCTGGACAGGGGGCGTAGAGACCCAGTACTTC. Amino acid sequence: CSVGGWTGGVETQYF.